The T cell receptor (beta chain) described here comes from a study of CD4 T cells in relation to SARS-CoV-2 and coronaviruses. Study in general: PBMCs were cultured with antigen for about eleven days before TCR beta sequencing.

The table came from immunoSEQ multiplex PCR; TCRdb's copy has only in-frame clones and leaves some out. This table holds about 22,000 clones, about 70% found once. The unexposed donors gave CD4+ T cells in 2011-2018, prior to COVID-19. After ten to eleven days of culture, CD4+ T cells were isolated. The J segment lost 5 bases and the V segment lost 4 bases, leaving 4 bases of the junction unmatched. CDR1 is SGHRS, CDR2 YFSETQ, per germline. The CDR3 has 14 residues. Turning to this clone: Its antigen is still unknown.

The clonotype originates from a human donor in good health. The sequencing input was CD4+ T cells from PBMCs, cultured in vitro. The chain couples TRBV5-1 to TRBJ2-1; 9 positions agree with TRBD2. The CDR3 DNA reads TGCGCCAGCAGCGGGACTAGCCGGGACAATGAGCAGTTCTTC. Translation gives CASSGTSRDNEQFF.